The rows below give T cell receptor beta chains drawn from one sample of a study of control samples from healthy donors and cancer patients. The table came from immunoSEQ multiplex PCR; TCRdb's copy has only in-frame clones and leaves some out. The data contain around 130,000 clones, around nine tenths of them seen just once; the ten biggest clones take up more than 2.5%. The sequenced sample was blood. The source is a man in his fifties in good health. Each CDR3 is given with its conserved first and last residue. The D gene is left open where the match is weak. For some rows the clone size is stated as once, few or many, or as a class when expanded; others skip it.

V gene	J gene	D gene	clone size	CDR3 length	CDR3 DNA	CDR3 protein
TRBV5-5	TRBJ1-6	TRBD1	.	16	TGTGCCAGCAGCTTGGGGCCCGGACAGGGCGGCTCACCCCTCCACTTT	CASSLGPGQGGSPLHF
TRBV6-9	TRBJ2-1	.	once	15	TGTGCCAGCAGTTCCATAGCGGAAAATTACAATGAGCAGTTCTTC	CASSSIAENYNEQFF
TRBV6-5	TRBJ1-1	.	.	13	TGTGCCAGCAGTTATGAAAAAGAAACTGGGGCTTTCTTT	CASSYEKETGAFF
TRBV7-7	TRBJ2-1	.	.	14	TGTGCCAGCAGCTTAGGCGGGACCCACAATGAGCAGTTCTTC	CASSLGGTHNEQFF
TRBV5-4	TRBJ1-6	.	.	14	TGTGCCAGCAGCGGACCCGGGGCTTATTCACCCCTCCACTTT	CASSGPGAYSPLHF
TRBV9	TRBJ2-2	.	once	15	TGTGCCAGCAGCGTCTGGGGGGGGCACACCGGGGAGCTGTTTTTT	CASSVWGGHTGELFF
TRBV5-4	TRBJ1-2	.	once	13	TGTGCCAGCCGGACCCAGACAGACTATGGCTACACCTTC	CASRTQTDYGYTF
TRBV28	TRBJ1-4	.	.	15	TGTGCCACTAGTGAGGAAGGGACGTATAATGAAAAACTGTTTTTT	CATSEEGTYNEKLFF
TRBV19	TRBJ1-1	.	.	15	TGTGCCAGTAGTTCCATTCTACAATGGGACACTGAAGCTTTCTTT	CASSSILQWDTEAFF
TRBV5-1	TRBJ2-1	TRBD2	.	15	TGCGCCAGCAGCTTACCTAGCGGGGGGGTAAATGAGCAGTTCTTC	CASSLPSGGVNEQFF
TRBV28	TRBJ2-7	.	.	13	TGTGCCAGCGTTGACAGAAGAACCTACGAGCAGTACTTC	CASVDRRTYEQYF
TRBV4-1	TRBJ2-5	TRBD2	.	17	TGCGCCAGCAGCCAAGATCAGACTAGCGGGCCACGGGAGACCCAGTACTTC	CASSQDQTSGPRETQYF